Listed below are T cell receptor beta chains from one sample, sequenced in a study of cytomegalovirus exposure and HLA in healthy donors. The method was immunoSEQ multiplex PCR; TCRdb's version includes in-frame clones alone and lacks a portion of them. The repertoire holds approximately 180,000 clones, with over 9.5% as singletons. Sequenced sample: PBMCs. The receptors originated from a man between 50 and 59 years old in good health and CMV-seropositive. The CDR3 runs from the conserved cysteine through the conserved F or W. Each record gives: clone size, D gene, V gene, J gene, CDR3 DNA, CDR3 protein. A D gene is named only where the DNA matches it firmly. Clone size, where shown, is once, few, many, or a class for clones that have expanded.

.,TRBD1,TRBV18,TRBJ2-3,TGTGCCAGCTCACCACAGGGACAGGGTGTGGAAACGCAGTATTTT,CASSPQGQGVETQYF
.,TRBD1,TRBV7-2,TRBJ1-6,TGTGCCAGCGCACGACAGGGAACCCTCCACTTT,CASARQGTLHF
.,.,TRBV6-5,TRBJ1-2,TGTGCCAGCAGTTCTGGGGTTCGGGGGGGAAACTATGGCTACACCTTC,CASSSGVRGGNYGYTF
.,.,TRBV6-5,TRBJ1-1,TGTGCCAGCAGTTATTGGGGGGCTGAAGCTTTCTTT,CASSYWGAEAFF
few,.,TRBV19,TRBJ2-5,TGTGCCAGTAGTGTCGGGGTCCACCAAGAGACCCAGTACTTC,CASSVGVHQETQYF
.,.,TRBV7-3,TRBJ2-3,TGTGCCAGCAGCTCCTCCCGCGGAGATACGCAGTATTTT,CASSSSRGDTQYF
.,TRBD2,TRBV19,TRBJ2-1,TGTGCCAGTTCGACTAGCGGAAATGAGCAGTTCTTC,CASSTSGNEQFF
.,.,TRBV14,TRBJ1-2,TGTGCCAGCAGCCAGATCCCCGGCAGGGGTGACTTTTTCAACTATGGCTACACCTTC,CASSQIPGRGDFFNYGYTF
few,.,TRBV5-1,TRBJ1-6,TGCGCCAGCAGCTTCGGGGGGCAGTTCAATTCACCCCTCCACTTT,CASSFGGQFNSPLHF
.,TRBD1,TRBV29-1,TRBJ1-2,TGCAGCGTTGGGGTCGGCAGGGGGATTAATGGCTACACCTTC,CSVGVGRGINGYTF
.,TRBD1,TRBV4-2,TRBJ1-4,TGTGCCAGCAGCCAAGATCCGGACAGGGGGCGAGAAAAACTGTTTTTT,CASSQDPDRGREKLFF
.,.,TRBV6-1,TRBJ1-5,TGTGCCAGCAGTCGGAGTAATCAGCCCCAGCATTTT,CASSRSNQPQHF
few,.,TRBV6-5,TRBJ1-2,TGTGCCAGCAGACACACAGCTGGCTACACCTTC,CASRHTAGYTF
.,TRBD2,TRBV5-1,TRBJ2-3,TGCGCCAGCAGCCCGGGGCCTAGCGGGGGGGCCGGAGATACGCAGTATTTT,CASSPGPSGGAGDTQYF
.,.,TRBV7-2,TRBJ1-2,TGTGCCAGCAGCCCTACAAGGGAGGGGTCTGGCTACACCTTC,CASSPTREGSGYTF
.,TRBD1,TRBV6-5,TRBJ1-6,TGTGCCAGCAGAAGGACAGGGGGAAATTCACCCCTCCACTTT,CASRRTGGNSPLHF
.,TRBD1,TRBV13,TRBJ2-1,TGTGCCAGCAGCTTAGAAGGAGCTGGACAGGGACCTTACAATGAGCAGTTCTTC,CASSLEGAGQGPYNEQFF
.,TRBD2,TRBV2,TRBJ2-5,TGTGCCAGCAGGAGCCTGGGACGAAGCGGGAAAGAGACCCAGTACTTC,CASRSLGRSGKETQYF
.,.,TRBV6-5,TRBJ2-7,TGTGCCAGCAGTTCTATTGCTCAGGGTAGGAACGAGCAGTACTTC,CASSSIAQGRNEQYF
.,TRBD2,TRBV11-3,TRBJ2-3,TGTGCCAGCAGACCGACTAGCGGGGGACTTACGCAGTATTTT,CASRPTSGGLTQYF
.,TRBD2,TRBV19,TRBJ2-3,TGTGCCAGTAGTACAATACTAGCGGGGGGAGCAGATACGCAGTATTTT,CASSTILAGGADTQYF
.,.,TRBV14,TRBJ2-2,TGTGCCAGCAGCGGACCGGGAGAAAACCCTACCGGGGAGCTGTTTTTT,CASSGPGENPTGELFF
few,.,TRBV28,TRBJ1-3,TGTGCCAGCAGTTTTCGGTCCTCTGGAAACACCATATATTTT,CASSFRSSGNTIYF
.,TRBD1,TRBV5-6,TRBJ2-5,TGTGCCAGCAGCAAGGGACAGGGTGAGACCCAGTACTTC,CASSKGQGETQYF
few,.,TRBV6-5,TRBJ1-5,TGTGCCAGCAGTGCCTCAGGACTCGGCAATCAGCCCCAGCATTTT,CASSASGLGNQPQHF
.,.,TRBV2,TRBJ1-5,TGTGCCAGCAGTTCCAGCGGTCAGCCCCAGCATTTT,CASSSSGQPQHF